The subject of this entry is one T cell receptor (beta chain). The target antigen is unknown. The sample originates from a study of CD4 T cells in relation to SARS-CoV-2 and coronaviruses. V was clipped by 2 bases and J by 5 bases, with 9 bases between them. The CDR3 is 13 residues long. Germline-derived CDR1 and CDR2 are MNHNS and SASEGT. Naive and memory CD4+ T cells were cultured with CEF, then survey-sequenced. Assay: immunoSEQ multiplex PCR; the TCRdb copy retains only in-frame clones and omits some. The table records over 35,000 clones, around four fifths of them present only once. This TCR was recovered from an adult with COVID-19. The rearrangement links TRBV6-1 to TRBJ2-5; D gene uncertain. Sequenced sample: memory CD4+ T cells from PBMCs, cultured in vitro. The DNA for the CDR3 is TGTGCCAGCAGTGAAAATGGGGTGGAGACCCAGTACTTC. Amino acids: CASSENGVETQYF.